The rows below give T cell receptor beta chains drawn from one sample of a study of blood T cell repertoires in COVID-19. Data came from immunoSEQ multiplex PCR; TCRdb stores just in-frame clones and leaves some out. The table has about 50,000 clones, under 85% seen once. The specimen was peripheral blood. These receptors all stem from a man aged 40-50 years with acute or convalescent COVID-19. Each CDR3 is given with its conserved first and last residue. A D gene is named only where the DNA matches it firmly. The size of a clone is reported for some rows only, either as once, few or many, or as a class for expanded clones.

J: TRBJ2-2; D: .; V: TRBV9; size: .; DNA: TGTGCCAGCAGCGTAGACCCCACGGACAGAACGAACACCGGGGAGCTGTTTTTT; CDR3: CASSVDPTDRTNTGELFF
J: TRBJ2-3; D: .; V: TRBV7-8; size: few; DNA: TGTGCCAGCAGCAATTGGGCAGGGCAGGCAGATACGCAGTATTTT; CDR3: CASSNWAGQADTQYF
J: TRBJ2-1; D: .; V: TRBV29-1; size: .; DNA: TGCAGCGTTGAGGGGGCGGGAGTAAGGGATGAGCAGTTCTTC; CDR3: CSVEGAGVRDEQFF
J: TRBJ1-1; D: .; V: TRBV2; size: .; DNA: TGTGCCAGCAGTGTGGGGCCAGAAATTTACACTGAAGCTTTCTTT; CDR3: CASSVGPEIYTEAFF
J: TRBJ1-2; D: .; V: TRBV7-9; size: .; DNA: TGTGCCAGCAGCTCGGTCACAGTTTATGGCTACACCTTC; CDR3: CASSSVTVYGYTF
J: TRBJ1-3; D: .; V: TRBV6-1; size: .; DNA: TGTGCCAGCAGTGAAGCAGGGAGAGGAAACACCATATATTTT; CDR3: CASSEAGRGNTIYF
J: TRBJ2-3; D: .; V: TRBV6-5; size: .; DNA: TGTGCCAGCAGCCTGGGCTGGGGCACAGATACGCAGTATTTT; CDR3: CASSLGWGTDTQYF
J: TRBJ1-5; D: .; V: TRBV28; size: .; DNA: TGTGCCAGCAGTTCCCCCCAGGGGAGCAATCAGCCCCAGCATTTT; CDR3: CASSSPQGSNQPQHF
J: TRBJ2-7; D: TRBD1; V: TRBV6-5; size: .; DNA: TGTGCCAGCAGAGCCGACAGGGGCGCCTCCTACGAGCAGTACTTC; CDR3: CASRADRGASYEQYF
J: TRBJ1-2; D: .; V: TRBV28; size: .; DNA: TGTGCCAGCAGCCTACAGATTTCTGAGAATGGCTACACCTTC; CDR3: CASSLQISENGYTF
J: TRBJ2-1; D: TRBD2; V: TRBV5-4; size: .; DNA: TGTGCCAGCAGCTTCCCGAAGGTAGCGGGAATTTCCAATGAGCAGTTCTTC; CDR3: CASSFPKVAGISNEQFF
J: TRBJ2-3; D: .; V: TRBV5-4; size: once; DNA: TGTGCCAGCAGCTTACCCCGGAACGGGGGCACAGATACGCAGTATTTT; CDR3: CASSLPRNGGTDTQYF
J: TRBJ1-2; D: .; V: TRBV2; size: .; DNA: TGTGCCAGCAGGGAGACTGAGTATGGCTACACCTTC; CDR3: CASRETEYGYTF
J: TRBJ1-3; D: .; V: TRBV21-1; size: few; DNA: TGTGCCAGCAGCAAAGCATGCAGGACAGGCCACTCTGGAAACACCATATATTTT; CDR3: CASSKACRTGHSGNTIYF
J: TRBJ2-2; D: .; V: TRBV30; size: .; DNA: TGTGCCTGGGGTCGGGGGGCCACCGGGGAGCTGTTTTTT; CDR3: CAWGRGATGELFF
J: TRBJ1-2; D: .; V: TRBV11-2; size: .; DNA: TGTGCCAGCAGTCTAACTCTTGACAGTAACTATGGCTACACCTTC; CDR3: CASSLTLDSNYGYTF
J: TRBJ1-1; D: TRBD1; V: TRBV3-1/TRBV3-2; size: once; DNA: TGTGCCAGCAGCCAAGGGACAGGGGGGCTGAACACTGAAGCTTTCTTT; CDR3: CASSQGTGGLNTEAFF
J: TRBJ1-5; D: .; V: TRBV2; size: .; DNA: TGTGCCAGCAGCCCCAGACCGCCGGGTCAGCCCCAGCATTTT; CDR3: CASSPRPPGQPQHF
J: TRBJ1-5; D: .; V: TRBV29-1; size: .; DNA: TGCAGCTCCGAGATGAATCAGCCCCAGCATTTT; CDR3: CSSEMNQPQHF
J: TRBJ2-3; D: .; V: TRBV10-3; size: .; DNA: TGTGCCATCCAGGGAACAGATACGCAGTATTTT; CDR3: CAIQGTDTQYF
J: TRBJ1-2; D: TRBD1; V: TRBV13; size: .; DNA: TGTGCCAGCAGCTCGAGGGACAGGGTGGGATATGGCTACACCTTC; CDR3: CASSSRDRVGYGYTF
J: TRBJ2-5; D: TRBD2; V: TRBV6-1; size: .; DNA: TGTGCCAGCAGTGAAGACAGTTCTACCGGGGGGTCCCAGTACTTC; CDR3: CASSEDSSTGGSQYF
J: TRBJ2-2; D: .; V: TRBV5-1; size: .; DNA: TGCGCCAGCAGCTTGGCGGGAGCCGACACCGGGGAGCTGTTTTTT; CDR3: CASSLAGADTGELFF
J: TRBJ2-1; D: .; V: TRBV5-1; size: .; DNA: TGCGCCAGCAGCTTAGGACAGTTTTACAATGAGCAGTTCTTC; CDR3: CASSLGQFYNEQFF
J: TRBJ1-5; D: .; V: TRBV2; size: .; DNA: TGTGCCAGCAGCCCCCGGACAGCCAATGGGCCCCAGCATTTT; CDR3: CASSPRTANGPQHF